A single TCR beta chain is shown here with its context. Its antigen is unidentified. Between the trimmed V and J ends, which lost 4 bases and 5 bases, there was a span of 8 bases. This CDR3 has 12 residues. Per the germline V gene, CDR1 is MNHNY and CDR2 is SVGAGI (reference sequence). TCRdb's copy holds only in-frame clones and misses some; the assay was immunoSEQ multiplex PCR. The table lists thousands of clones, about three quarters of them singletons, with around a third in the top ten. These data originate in a study of T cell clonotyping in hematopoietic cell transplantation. Study outcomes and limitations: After transplant, recipient diversity fell while pathologically expanded clonotypes grew through day 180.

The rearrangement uses TRBV6-6 and TRBJ1-2; D may be TRBD1 (5 bases). The sequence was obtained from a female patient younger than 45 who had an allogeneic stem cell transplant, so the T cells may come from the graft donor. Some clones in this sample may be carry-over from other donors' samples. The source material was PBMCs, sampled 100 days after allogeneic stem cell transplant. The CDR3 DNA reads as TGTGCCAGCAGTTCGACAGAATATGGCTACACCTTC. This encodes CASSSTEYGYTF.